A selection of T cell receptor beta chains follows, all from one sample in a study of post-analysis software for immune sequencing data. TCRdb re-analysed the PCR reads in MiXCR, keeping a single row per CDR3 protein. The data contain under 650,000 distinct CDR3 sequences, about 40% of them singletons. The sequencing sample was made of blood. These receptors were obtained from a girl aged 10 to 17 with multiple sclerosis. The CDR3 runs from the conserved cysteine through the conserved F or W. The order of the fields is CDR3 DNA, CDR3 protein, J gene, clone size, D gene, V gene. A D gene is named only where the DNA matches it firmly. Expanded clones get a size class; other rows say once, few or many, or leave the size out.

CDR3nt: TGTGCCAGCAGCAGTCAGACAGGGGGGGAGTATACGCAGTATTTT
CDR3aa: CASSSQTGGEYTQYF
j_gene: TRBJ2-3
abundance: .
d_gene: TRBD1
v_gene: TRBV7-2

CDR3nt: TGCAGTGCTAGAGGCAGGGGGGGTTTCAGCAATCAGCCCCAGCATTTT
CDR3aa: CSARGRGGFSNQPQHF
j_gene: TRBJ1-5
abundance: .
d_gene: TRBD1
v_gene: TRBV20-1

CDR3nt: TGTGCCAGCAGCCAAGGCAGGGTCGGGTTCAATGAGCAGTTCTTC
CDR3aa: CASSQGRVGFNEQFF
j_gene: TRBJ2-1
abundance: .
d_gene: .
v_gene: TRBV9

CDR3nt: TGTGCCAGCAGTGTAATGGGGTCTTACGAGCAGTACTTC
CDR3aa: CASSVMGSYEQYF
j_gene: TRBJ2-7
abundance: .
d_gene: .
v_gene: TRBV6-5

CDR3nt: TGTGCCAGCAGCCCCCGGACAGGGCTACACACTGAAGCTTTCTTT
CDR3aa: CASSPRTGLHTEAFF
j_gene: TRBJ1-1
abundance: .
d_gene: TRBD1
v_gene: TRBV7-9

CDR3nt: TGCAGTGCTAGAGTGCGGCAGGGAGGGAGCTCCTACGAGCAGTATTTC
CDR3aa: CSARVRQGGSSYEQYF
j_gene: TRBJ2-7
abundance: .
d_gene: TRBD2
v_gene: TRBV20-1

CDR3nt: TGTGCCAGCAGTTTCCCGGGGGATGGCGATCAGCCCCAGCATTTT
CDR3aa: CASSFPGDGDQPQHF
j_gene: TRBJ1-5
abundance: .
d_gene: .
v_gene: TRBV28

CDR3nt: TGTGCCAGCAGTGAATTAGGGACAGCTAATAATTCACCCCTCCACTTT
CDR3aa: CASSELGTANNSPLHF
j_gene: TRBJ1-6
abundance: .
d_gene: TRBD1
v_gene: TRBV2

CDR3nt: TGTGCCAGCGCGACAGGGGGTATGAACACTGAAGCTTTCTTT
CDR3aa: CASATGGMNTEAFF
j_gene: TRBJ1-1
abundance: once
d_gene: TRBD1
v_gene: TRBV25-1

CDR3nt: TGTGCCAGCAGTGACAGTCGGCAGGGCGCAGATACGCAGTATTTT
CDR3aa: CASSDSRQGADTQYF
j_gene: TRBJ2-3
abundance: .
d_gene: .
v_gene: TRBV6-4

CDR3nt: TGTGCCAGCAGCAAAAGGTTGGATAGGGGGAACATTCAGTACTTC
CDR3aa: CASSKRLDRGNIQYF
j_gene: TRBJ2-4
abundance: .
d_gene: .
v_gene: TRBV21-1

CDR3nt: TGTGCCAGCAGTCAAAAGATCCGTCAATTCTATGGCTACACCTTC
CDR3aa: CASSQKIRQFYGYTF
j_gene: TRBJ1-2
abundance: .
d_gene: .
v_gene: TRBV6-6

CDR3nt: TGTGCCACCAGAGGCCGGGGCTTCCTCTATGGCTACACCTTC
CDR3aa: CATRGRGFLYGYTF
j_gene: TRBJ1-2
abundance: few
d_gene: .
v_gene: TRBV24-1

CDR3nt: TGTGCCAGCGGGAGGGTCCAAGAGACCCAGTACTTC
CDR3aa: CASGRVQETQYF
j_gene: TRBJ2-5
abundance: .
d_gene: TRBD2
v_gene: TRBV27

CDR3nt: TGTGCCAGCAGCCCGTACGACAGGCCTATTACTAACTATGGCTACACCTTC
CDR3aa: CASSPYDRPITNYGYTF
j_gene: TRBJ1-2
abundance: .
d_gene: .
v_gene: TRBV7-4

CDR3nt: TGCGCCAGCAGCTTGGAGGCAGGGAGGATGGGTTCCTACAATGAGCAGTTCTTC
CDR3aa: CASSLEAGRMGSYNEQFF
j_gene: TRBJ2-1
abundance: .
d_gene: .
v_gene: TRBV5-1

CDR3nt: TGCAGTGCTAGAGGGACTAGCGATTTCGAGCAGTACTTC
CDR3aa: CSARGTSDFEQYF
j_gene: TRBJ2-7
abundance: few
d_gene: TRBD2
v_gene: TRBV20-1

CDR3nt: TGTGCCAGCAGCCGGCGAAACGAGCAGTACTTC
CDR3aa: CASSRRNEQYF
j_gene: TRBJ2-7
abundance: few
d_gene: .
v_gene: TRBV7-9

CDR3nt: TGTGCCAGCAGTTTTTTGAATCAAGGGCAGCCCCAGCATTTT
CDR3aa: CASSFLNQGQPQHF
j_gene: TRBJ1-5
abundance: .
d_gene: .
v_gene: TRBV12-3/TRBV12-4

CDR3nt: TGTGCCAGCAGCCAAGATCAGGGGCCGTGGGATAGCTACACCTTC
CDR3aa: CASSQDQGPWDSYTF
j_gene: TRBJ1-2
abundance: .
d_gene: .
v_gene: TRBV14

CDR3nt: TGCAGCGTTGAAGATAGCCGCTTGAGGGGGGGGAAAAACATTCAGTACTTC
CDR3aa: CSVEDSRLRGGKNIQYF
j_gene: TRBJ2-4
abundance: few
d_gene: .
v_gene: TRBV29-1

CDR3nt: TGCGCCAGCAGCCCAGGGGAGGTCAGCGGGAAAGAGACCCAGTACTTC
CDR3aa: CASSPGEVSGKETQYF
j_gene: TRBJ2-5
abundance: .
d_gene: .
v_gene: TRBV4-1

CDR3nt: TGCGCCAGCAGCGCCTGGACAGGGGGCGGTCAGCCCCAGCATTTT
CDR3aa: CASSAWTGGGQPQHF
j_gene: TRBJ1-5
abundance: .
d_gene: TRBD1
v_gene: TRBV5-1

CDR3nt: TGTGCCAGCAGCCCTCCCCTTAGCACAGATACGCAGTATTTT
CDR3aa: CASSPPLSTDTQYF
j_gene: TRBJ2-3
abundance: few
d_gene: .
v_gene: TRBV12-3/TRBV12-4

CDR3nt: TGTGCCAGCAGTTTACGCGGTTCGAGCGCAGATACGCAGTATTTT
CDR3aa: CASSLRGSSADTQYF
j_gene: TRBJ2-3
abundance: .
d_gene: .
v_gene: TRBV12-3/TRBV12-4

CDR3nt: TGTGCCAGCAGTTCGTGGACTAGCGGGGGCTACCAAGAGACCCAGTTCTTC
CDR3aa: CASSSWTSGGYQETQFF
j_gene: TRBJ2-1
abundance: .
d_gene: TRBD2
v_gene: TRBV12-3/TRBV12-4

CDR3nt: TGTGCCAGCAGCCCAAGGGACAGGGATAATGAAAAACTGTTTTTT
CDR3aa: CASSPRDRDNEKLFF
j_gene: TRBJ1-4
abundance: .
d_gene: TRBD1
v_gene: TRBV7-9

CDR3nt: TGCGCCAGCAGCCCGGGACAGGGGCTACCCGGGGAGCTGTTTTTT
CDR3aa: CASSPGQGLPGELFF
j_gene: TRBJ2-2
abundance: .
d_gene: TRBD1
v_gene: TRBV5-1

CDR3nt: TGTGCCAACAGGACAGGTTCCTACGAGCAGTACTTC
CDR3aa: CANRTGSYEQYF
j_gene: TRBJ2-7
abundance: .
d_gene: TRBD1
v_gene: TRBV6-6

CDR3nt: TGCAGTGCTAGGGGGACTACTATTGGCTACACCTTC
CDR3aa: CSARGTTIGYTF
j_gene: TRBJ1-2
abundance: many
d_gene: .
v_gene: TRBV20-1

CDR3nt: TGTGCCAGCAGTATCAAGGGACAGGGGGCACGGGGCTACACCTTC
CDR3aa: CASSIKGQGARGYTF
j_gene: TRBJ1-2
abundance: few
d_gene: TRBD1
v_gene: TRBV12-3/TRBV12-4

CDR3nt: TGTGCCATCAGTGAGAGCAGGGGGGAAGAGACCCAGTACTTC
CDR3aa: CAISESRGEETQYF
j_gene: TRBJ2-5
abundance: .
d_gene: .
v_gene: TRBV10-3

CDR3nt: TGTGCCAGCAGTTTATTAACGGGACAGTTCTATGGCTACACCTTC
CDR3aa: CASSLLTGQFYGYTF
j_gene: TRBJ1-2
abundance: many
d_gene: TRBD1
v_gene: TRBV12-3/TRBV12-4

CDR3nt: TGTGCCAGCAGCTATGGGACTAGCGGGAGAGGGGATGAGCAGTTCTTC
CDR3aa: CASSYGTSGRGDEQFF
j_gene: TRBJ2-1
abundance: .
d_gene: TRBD2
v_gene: TRBV12-3/TRBV12-4

CDR3nt: TGTGCCAGCACGAGGGGGGGGGCTAGCGGGATGTACGAGCAGTACTTC
CDR3aa: CASTRGGASGMYEQYF
j_gene: TRBJ2-7
abundance: .
d_gene: TRBD2
v_gene: TRBV6-6

CDR3nt: TGTGCCAGCAGTTACTCGACAGGGGACGATGGCTACACCTTC
CDR3aa: CASSYSTGDDGYTF
j_gene: TRBJ1-2
abundance: few
d_gene: TRBD1
v_gene: TRBV6-5

CDR3nt: TGCAGTGCTCGGGCGTTTAATGAAAAACTGTTTTTT
CDR3aa: CSARAFNEKLFF
j_gene: TRBJ1-4
abundance: few
d_gene: .
v_gene: TRBV20-1